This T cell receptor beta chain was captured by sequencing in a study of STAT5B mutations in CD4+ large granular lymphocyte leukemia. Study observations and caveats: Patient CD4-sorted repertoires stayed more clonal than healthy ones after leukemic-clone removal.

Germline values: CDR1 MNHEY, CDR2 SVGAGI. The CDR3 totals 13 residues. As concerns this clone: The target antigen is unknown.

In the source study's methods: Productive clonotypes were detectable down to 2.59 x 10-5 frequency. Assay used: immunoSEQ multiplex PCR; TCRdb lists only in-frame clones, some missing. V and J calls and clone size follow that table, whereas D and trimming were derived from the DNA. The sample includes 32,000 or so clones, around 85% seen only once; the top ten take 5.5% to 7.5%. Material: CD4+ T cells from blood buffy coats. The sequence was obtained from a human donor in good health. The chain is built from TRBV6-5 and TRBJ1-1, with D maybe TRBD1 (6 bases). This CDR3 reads CAARGSMNTEAFF. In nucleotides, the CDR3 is TGTGCAGCCAGGGGCTCCATGAACACTGAAGCTTTCTTT.